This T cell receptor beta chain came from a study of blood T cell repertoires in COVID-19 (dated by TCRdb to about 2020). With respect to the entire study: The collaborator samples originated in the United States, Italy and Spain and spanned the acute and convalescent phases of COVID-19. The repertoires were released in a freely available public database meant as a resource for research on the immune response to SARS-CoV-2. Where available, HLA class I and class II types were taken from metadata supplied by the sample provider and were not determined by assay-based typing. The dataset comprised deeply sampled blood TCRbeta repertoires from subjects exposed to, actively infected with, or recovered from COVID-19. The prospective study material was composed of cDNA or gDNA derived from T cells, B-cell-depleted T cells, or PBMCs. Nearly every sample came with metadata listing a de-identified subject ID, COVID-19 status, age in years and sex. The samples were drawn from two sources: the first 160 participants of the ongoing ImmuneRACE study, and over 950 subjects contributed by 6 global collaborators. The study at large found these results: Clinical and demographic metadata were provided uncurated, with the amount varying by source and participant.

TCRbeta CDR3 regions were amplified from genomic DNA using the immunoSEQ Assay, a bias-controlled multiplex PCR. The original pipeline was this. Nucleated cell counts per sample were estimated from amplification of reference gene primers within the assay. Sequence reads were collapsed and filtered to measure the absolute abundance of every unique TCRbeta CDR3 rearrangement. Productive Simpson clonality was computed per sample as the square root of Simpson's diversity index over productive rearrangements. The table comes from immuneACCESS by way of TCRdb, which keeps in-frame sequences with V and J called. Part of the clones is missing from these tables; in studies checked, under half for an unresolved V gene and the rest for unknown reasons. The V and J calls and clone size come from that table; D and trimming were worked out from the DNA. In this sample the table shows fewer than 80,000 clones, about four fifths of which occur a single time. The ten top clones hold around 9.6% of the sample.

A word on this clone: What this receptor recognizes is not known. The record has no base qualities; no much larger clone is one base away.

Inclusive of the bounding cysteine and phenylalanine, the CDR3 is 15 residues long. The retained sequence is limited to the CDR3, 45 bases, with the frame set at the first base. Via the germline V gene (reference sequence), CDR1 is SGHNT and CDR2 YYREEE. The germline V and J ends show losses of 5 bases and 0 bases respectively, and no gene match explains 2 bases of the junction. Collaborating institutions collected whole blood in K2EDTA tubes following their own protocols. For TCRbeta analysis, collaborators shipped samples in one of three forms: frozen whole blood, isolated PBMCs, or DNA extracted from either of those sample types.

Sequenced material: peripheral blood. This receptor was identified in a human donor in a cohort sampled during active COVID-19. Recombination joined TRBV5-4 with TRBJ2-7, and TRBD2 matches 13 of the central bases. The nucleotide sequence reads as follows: TGTGCCAGCAGAAGGACTAGCGGGAGCTCCTACGAGCAGTACTTC. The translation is CASRRTSGSSYEQYF.